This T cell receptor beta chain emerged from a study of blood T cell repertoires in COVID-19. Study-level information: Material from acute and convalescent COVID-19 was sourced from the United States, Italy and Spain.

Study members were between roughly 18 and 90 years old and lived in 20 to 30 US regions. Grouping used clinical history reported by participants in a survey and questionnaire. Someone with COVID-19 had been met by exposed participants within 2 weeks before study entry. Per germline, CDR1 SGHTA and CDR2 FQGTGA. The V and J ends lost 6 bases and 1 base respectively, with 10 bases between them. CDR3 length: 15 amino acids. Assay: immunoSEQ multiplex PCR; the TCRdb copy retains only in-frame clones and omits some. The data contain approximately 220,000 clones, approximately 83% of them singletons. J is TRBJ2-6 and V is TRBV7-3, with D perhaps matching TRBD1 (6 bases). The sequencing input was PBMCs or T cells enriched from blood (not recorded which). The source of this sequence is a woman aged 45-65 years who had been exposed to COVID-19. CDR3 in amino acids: CASRPTGSGANVLTF. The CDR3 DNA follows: TGTGCCAGCAGACCTACAGGGTCTGGGGCCAACGTCCTGACTTTC.